One and the same sample provided the 25 T cell receptor beta chains below, sequenced in a study of cytomegalovirus exposure and HLA in healthy donors. Use of 60 Vbeta and 13 Jbeta primers characterized the PCR. Generated by immunoSEQ multiplex PCR, the TCRdb table keeps only in-frame clones and is missing some. The profile shows hundreds of thousands of clones, 70% to 85% of them singletons. The specimen was PBMCs. Every receptor here comes from a woman aged 55-70 years in good health and CMV-seropositive.

On this clone itself: This same CDR3 is encoded by further DNA sequences in the sample. V usage is TRBV28 and J usage is TRBJ1-2, with D tentatively TRBD1 (6 bases). The germline V gene encodes CDR1 MDHEN and CDR2 SYDVKM. The CDR3 runs to 14 residues. The V gene lost 3 bases and the J gene lost 2 bases, with 10 bases spanning the gap. CDR3 residues: CASSLEQGNYGYTF. The CDR3 region has the DNA TGTGCCAGCAGTTTGGAACAGGGAAACTATGGCTACACCTTC.

This chain links TRBV7-6 with TRBJ2-4; TRBD2 matches 10 bases. The germline CDR1 and CDR2 sequences are SGHVS and FNYEAQ. V lost 5 bases to trimming and J lost 6 bases; unmatched junction nucleotides: 7. This CDR3 has 15 residues. DNA for the CDR3: TGTGCCAGCAGCCCTAGCGGGAGTGATGGAAACATTCAGTACTTC. Translation gives CASSPSGSDGNIQYF. Combining the CDR3 with reference TRBV7-6 and TRBJ2-4 gives the whole variable domain GAGVSQSPRYKVTKRGQDVALRCDPISGHVSLYWYRQALGQGPEFLTYFNYEAQQDKSGLPNDRFSAERPEGSISTLTIQRTEQRDSAMYRCASSPSGSDGNIQYFGAGTRLSVL.

This clone has more than one count but fewer than ten. The V gene is TRBV19, the J gene TRBJ1-1; possible D gene TRBD1, 5 bases. CDR1 is LNHDA and CDR2 is SQIVND in the germline V gene (reference sequence). V was cut by 5 bases and J by 4 bases, with 17 bases left in between. The CDR3 contains 15 residues. As DNA, the CDR3 is TGTGCCAGTAGTCCCCCCCAGGGTTCGGGCACTGAAGCTTTCTTT. Translation gives CASSPPQGSGTEAFF.

The V gene is TRBV30, the J gene TRBJ2-1, with 8 bases lining up with TRBD2. This CDR3 has 13 residues. The germline CDR1 and CDR2 sequences are GTSNPN and SVGIG (reference sequence). J was trimmed by 10 bases and V by 1 base; bases with no gene match: 6. CDR3 nucleotides: TGTGCCTGGAGTGCCCTAGCGGGTGGGGAGCAGTTCTTC. Encoded protein: CAWSALAGGEQFF. The full variable domain, completed using reference TRBV30 and TRBJ2-1, is SQTIHQWPATLVQPVGSPLSLECTVEGTSNPNLYWYRQAAGRGLQLLFYSVGIGQISSEVPQNLSASRPQDRQFILSSKKLLLSDSGFYLCAWSALAGGEQFFGPGTRLTVL.

The chain has TRBV6-4 and TRBJ2-1; 9 positions match TRBD2. The length of the CDR3 is 15 residues. J lost 6 bases, V lost 7 bases, and 10 bases had no gene match. Germline assignment: CDR1 MRHNA and CDR2 SNTAGT. The CDR3 coding sequence is TGTGCCAGCACCTCCCCAGCGGGAGGTCTCAATGAGCAGTTCTTC. It encodes CASTSPAGGLNEQFF.

The rearrangement joins TRBV2 to TRBJ2-1, with 9 bases fitting TRBD1. The length of the CDR3 is 12 residues. Germline loops: CDR1 SNHLY, CDR2 FYNNEI. The ends lost 1 base at V and 16 bases at J; junction bases unmatched: 5. The CDR3 region is CASSEGDREIFF. The CDR3 nucleotides read TGTGCCAGCAGTGAAGGGGACAGGGAGATCTTCTTC.

The chain carries TRBV5-1 and TRBJ1-1; TRBD1 matches 7 bases. The CDR3 totals 14 residues. Germline V gene data show CDR1 as SGHRS and CDR2 as YFSETQ. The V and J ends lost 4 bases and 5 bases, in that order; junction bases with no gene match: 8. CDR3 region: CASSPGQVTTEAFF. In DNA form, the CDR3 reads TGCGCCAGCAGCCCCGGACAGGTAACAACTGAAGCTTTCTTT. The full variable domain, its missing parts supplied by reference TRBV5-1 and TRBJ1-1, is KAGVTQTPRYLIKTRGQQVTLSCSPISGHRSVSWYQQTPGQGLQFLFEYFSETQRNKGNFPGRFSGRQFSNSRSEMNVSTLELGDSALYLCASSPGQVTTEAFFGQGTRLTVV.

Comment on this clone: At one end, the junction sequence differs from germline, possibly due to a read error. V and J are TRBV7-9 and TRBJ2-3, with TRBD1 matching over 7 bases. Per germline, CDR1 SEHNR and CDR2 FQNEAQ (reference sequence). This CDR3 is built from 13 residues. For the CDR3, the DNA is TGTGCCAGCACATTTCCAGGGACAGATGCGCAGTATTTT. It encodes CASTFPGTDAQYF.

This clone was detected only a few times. This rearrangement joins TRBV4-3 to TRBJ1-2; TRBD1 might be the D (6 bases). This CDR3 region has 15 residues. Germline CDR1 and CDR2: LGHNA and YSLEER. The V and J ends lost 0 bases and 2 bases respectively, with 10 bases between them. The CDR3 DNA is TGCGCCAGCAGCCAAGATTTAGGGGGAAACTATGGCTACACCTTC. Encoded protein: CASSQDLGGNYGYTF.

The rearrangement joins TRBV4-2 to TRBJ1-2, with TRBD1 matching over 7 bases. There are 12 residues in the CDR3. The V gene's germline CDR1 is LGHNA and CDR2 YNFKEQ. J gave up 8 bases and V 10 bases, and 10 bases lay outside the gene matches. The CDR3: CATQTGESGYTF. The CDR3 coding sequence is TGTGCCACCCAAACAGGGGAGTCGGGCTACACCTTC.

The chain combines TRBV11-2 with TRBJ2-7; perhaps TRBD1 as D (5 bases). V shed 1 base and J shed 2 bases, with 12 bases lying between them. The CDR3 totals 15 residues. Per germline, CDR1 SGHAT and CDR2 FQNNGV. Here the CDR3 reads CASSLAQGPPYEQYF. Here the CDR3 DNA reads TGTGCCAGCAGCTTAGCGCAGGGTCCCCCCTACGAGCAGTACTTC.

The chain carries TRBV7-9 and TRBJ1-5, with TRBD1 matching over 7 bases. Germline V gene data show CDR1 as SEHNR and CDR2 as FQNEAQ (reference sequence). Unmatched junction bases numbered 5, after V lost 5 bases and J lost 1 base. The length of the CDR3 is 15 residues. In DNA, the CDR3 is TGTGCCAGCAGCCTAGGGGGCGCGAGCAATCAGCCCCAGCATTTT. Its protein is CASSLGGASNQPQHF. The full variable domain, rest sourced from reference TRBV7-9 and TRBJ1-5, is DTGVSQNPRHKITKRGQNVTFRCDPISEHNRLYWYRQTLGQGPEFLTYFQNEAQLEKSRLLSDRFSAERPKGSFSTLEIQRTEQGDSAMYLCASSLGGASNQPQHFGDGTRLSIL.

This chain uses TRBV6-5 with TRBJ1-5, with 9 nucleotides matching TRBD1. The germline CDR1 and CDR2 sequences are MNHEY and SVGAGI. The CDR3 covers 15 residues. V trimming: 6 bases; J trimming: 5 bases; junction bases outside the gene matches: 8. This chain's CDR3 is CASSPLQGAHQPQHF. CDR3 bases: TGTGCCAGCAGCCCCCTACAGGGGGCCCATCAGCCCCAGCATTTT.

The chain carries TRBV18 and TRBJ1-1, with D tentatively TRBD1 (6 bases). The CDR3 extends over 13 amino acids. The germline gives CDR1 KGHSH, CDR2 LQKENI. Deletions cut 1 base from V and 5 bases from J, with 8 bases between. The CDR3 nucleotides are TGTGCCAGCTCACCACTACAGGGTACTGAAGCTTTCTTT. As protein: CASSPLQGTEAFF. The full variable domain, with the rest looked up from reference TRBV18 and TRBJ1-1, is NAGVMQNPRHLVRRRGQEARLRCSPMKGHSHVYWYRQLPEEGLKFMVYLQKENIIDESGMPKERFSAEFPKEGPSILRIQQVVRGDSAAYFCASSPLQGTEAFFGQGTRLTVV.

This clone has more than one count but fewer than ten. V gene TRBV5-1 combines with J gene TRBJ1-5; no clear D gene. V lost 5 bases to trimming and J lost 2 bases, with 8 bases between them. Germline assignment: CDR1 SGHRS and CDR2 YFSETQ. The CDR3 is 13 amino acids. The CDR3 is CASRSGGNQPQHF. Here the CDR3 DNA reads TGCGCCAGCAGGTCGGGTGGCAATCAGCCCCAGCATTTT.

The rearrangement joins TRBV19 to TRBJ1-1; possibly TRBD1 for D (5 bases). CDR3 length: 14 residues. Germline lookup yields CDR1 LNHDA and CDR2 SQIVND (reference sequence). Trimming stripped 3 bases from V and 3 bases from J, with 11 bases between. The CDR3 reads CASSIRRGDTEAFF. CDR3 coding DNA: TGTGCCAGTAGTATCCGGCGGGGGGACACTGAAGCTTTCTTT.

As regards this clone: Other DNA sequences from this sample encode an identical CDR3 as well. The chain is built from TRBV7-2 and TRBJ1-5; D is undetermined. Germline-derived CDR1 and CDR2 are SGHTA and FQGNSA. The CDR3 is 13 amino acids. Trimming cost V 4 bases and J 2 bases, with 6 bases left between them. CDR3 sequence: CASSSQGNQPQHF. CDR3 coding DNA: TGTGCCAGCAGCTCGCAGGGCAATCAGCCCCAGCATTTT.

The CDR3 DNA reads TGTGCCAGCAGCTTATTACAGGACTATGGCTACACCTTC. Amino acid sequence: CASSLLQDYGYTF. The chain combines TRBV7-9 with TRBJ1-2, with a possible D match to TRBD1 (5 bases). The germline V gene encodes CDR1 SEHNR and CDR2 FQNEAQ (reference sequence). The CDR3 sequence is 13 residues long. The V and J ends lost 2 bases and 3 bases respectively, with 7 bases between them.

The chain joins TRBV11-2 to TRBJ2-5, with a possible D match to TRBD1 (6 bases). Trimming shortened V by 5 bases and J by 8 bases, and 18 bases separated the two germline ends. The CDR3 is made up of 14 amino acids. CDR1 SGHAT and CDR2 FQNNGV come from the germline V gene. In DNA form, the CDR3 reads TGTGCCAGCAGCCAGTGGACAGAAAAGAGAACCCAGTACTTC. Amino acids: CASSQWTEKRTQYF.

This chain uses TRBV6-5 with TRBJ1-1; the D gene is possibly TRBD1 (5 bases). The CDR3 covers 14 residues. The germline V gene encodes CDR1 MNHEY and CDR2 SVGAGI. V lost 0 bases and J lost 1, with 6 bases in between. The CDR3 DNA reads TGTGCCAGCAGTTACTCAAGGGGGAACACTGAAGCTTTCTTT. Translation gives CASSYSRGNTEAFF.

This sequence joins TRBV6-5 and TRBJ1-1; the match to TRBD1 covers 10 bases. The CDR3 is 14 amino acids. J gave up 6 bases and V 5 bases, and 6 bases lay outside the gene matches. Germline loops: CDR1 MNHEY, CDR2 SVGAGI. CDR3 region: CASSVRDRGSEAFF. The CDR3 bases are TGTGCCAGCAGTGTCCGGGACAGGGGTTCTGAAGCTTTCTTT.

V is TRBV11-3 and J is TRBJ2-2; unclear D gene. Trimming took off 2 bases at V and 1 base at J, with 5 bases between the two ends. CDR3 length: 14 amino acids. CDR1 and CDR2 (germline): SGHNT, YENEEA. DNA for the CDR3: TGTGCCAGCAGCTTACCCGGGAACACCGGGGAGCTGTTTTTT. Translated: CASSLPGNTGELFF.

A remark on this clone: Compared with germline, one end of the junction differs, possibly owing to a read error. The J gene is TRBJ2-5, the V gene TRBV7-8, with TRBD2 matching over 14 bases. Germline CDR1 is SGHVS and CDR2 is FQNEAQ. This CDR3 is built from 18 residues. CDR3 nucleotides: TGTGCCAGCAGCTTAGTACGGACTAGCGGGGGGCCTCAAGCGACCCAGTACTTC. Translated, it gives CASSLVRTSGGPQATQYF. The full variable domain, in which reference TRBV7-8 and TRBJ2-5 provide the parts outside the CDR3, is GAGVSQSPRYKVAKRGQDVALRCDPISGHVSLFWYQQALGQGPEFLTYFQNEAQLDKSGLPSDRFFAERPEGSVSTLKIQRTQQEDSAVYLCASSLVRTSGGPQATQYFGPGTRLLVL.

The CDR3 DNA sequence: TGCAGCGTTGCCCGGGACAGGTCCTACAATGAGCAGTTCTTC. Translating it yields CSVARDRSYNEQFF. The chain uses TRBV29-1 and TRBJ2-1; 8 bases are shared with TRBD1. V dropped 4 bases and J dropped 1; count of bases not matched to a gene: 3. Germline loops: CDR1 SQVTM, CDR2 ANQGSEA. This CDR3 has 14 amino acids.

The chain joins TRBV5-4 to TRBJ1-6; 7 bases align to TRBD1. Germline V gene data show CDR1 as SGHNT and CDR2 as YYREEE (reference sequence). V was clipped by 4 bases and J by 10 bases; unmatched bases: 14. The CDR3 is made up of 16 amino acids. In DNA, the CDR3 is TGTGCCAGCAGCATCCCCGAGACAGGGAGTAAATCACCCCTCCACTTT. Translated, it gives CASSIPETGSKSPLHF.